The clone carrying this T cell receptor (beta chain) has at least ten counts. Its antigen is not known. This record belongs to a study of metastatic and nonmetastatic thyroid tumors. Study background: Repertoire comparison spanned blood and tumor or nodule tissue of malignant and benign thyroid patients. Whole-study results and caveats: Patients with malignant thyroid tumors reportedly had significantly higher TCR beta diversity than those with benign nodules, in blood and tumor.

In the authors' methods: Clinicopathological groups supplied CDR3 differences that were used to build a distant-metastasis classifier for papillary thyroid cancer. With MiXCR, TCRdb called clones anew from the PCR reads. What appears here as the V and J calls and clone size reflects TCRdb's work, not the paper's. This sample yields over 25,000 clones, of which around 14% are seen a single time; 2.5% to 3.5% belongs to the top ten. The CDR3 sequence is 13 residues long. Germline V gene sequence: CDR1 KGHSH, CDR2 LQKENI. Trimming removed 6 bases at V and 3 bases at J, with 11 bases between. All patients were untreated before thyroid surgery.

Specimen: blood. The chain employs TRBV18 and TRBJ2-5, with D perhaps TRBD2 (5 bases). The origin of this receptor is a female donor with papillary thyroid cancer or a benign thyroid nodule (not recorded which). Some clones in this sample may be carry-over from other donors' samples. CDR3 nucleotide sequence: TGTGCCAGCTCGTCCGGACTGAAAGAGACCCAGTACTTC. This sequence encodes CASSSGLKETQYF.